One sample yielded the 15 T cell receptor beta chains listed below, sequenced in a study of blood T cell repertoires in COVID-19. Assay: immunoSEQ multiplex PCR; the TCRdb copy retains only in-frame clones and omits some. The sample carries fewer than 400,000 clones, 85% to 90% recorded once. Specimen: PBMCs or T cells enriched from blood (not recorded which). The receptors derive from a woman aged 45 to 65 who had recovered from COVID-19.

V is TRBV29-1 and J is TRBJ1-3; weak D call: TRBD1 (6 bases). The CDR3 is made up of 13 amino acids. The germline V gene has CDR1 SQVTM and CDR2 ANQGSEA. Trimming took 6 bases from V and 2 from J, leaving 11 bases between them. CDR3 region: CSVSTGTGNTIYF. The CDR3 DNA is TGCAGCGTCTCGACAGGCACTGGAAACACCATATATTTT.

The chain recombines TRBV7-2 with TRBJ1-1; D is possibly TRBD1 (5 bases). The germline V and J ends were trimmed by 3 bases and 5 bases, with 19 bases remaining between them. The CDR3 spans 16 residues. Germline CDR1 reads SGHTA; CDR2 reads FQGNSA. Written as DNA, the CDR3 is TGTGCCAGCAGCTTTTATATGGGGGGAGGTCGGACTGAAGCTTTCTTT. Amino acids: CASSFYMGGGRTEAFF.

The V call is TRBV28, the J call TRBJ1-1; D gene ambiguous. Trimming pared 5 bases from V and 5 bases from J, leaving 15 bases between. Germline CDR1 is MDHEN and CDR2 is SYDVKM. This CDR3 has 14 amino acids. The DNA of the CDR3 is TGTGCCAGCAGTCTCCCGGGGAGAGGGACTGAAGCTTTCTTT. It translates to CASSLPGRGTEAFF.

This CDR3 is CASSYRDLLDIYNEQFF. The CDR3 DNA reads as TGCGCCAGCAGCTACCGGGACTTGTTAGACATCTACAATGAGCAGTTCTTC. The gene calls are TRBV5-1 and TRBJ2-1; D might be TRBD2 (6 bases). CDR3 length: 17 amino acids. The V end lost 3 bases, the J end lost 3 bases, and 19 bases lay between the germline ends. Germline V CDR1 and CDR2: SGHRS, YFSETQ.

This clone was found once. The chain employs TRBV11-2 and TRBJ2-7; D might be TRBD2 (6 bases). The CDR3 totals 16 residues. Germline V gene lookup returns CDR1 SGHAT and CDR2 FQNNGV. V gave up 3 bases and J gave up 3 bases, with 18 bases separating them. CDR3 DNA: TGTGCCAGCAGCTTCTTCACAGGAAGGACTAACTACGAGCAGTACTTC. It yields the protein CASSFFTGRTNYEQYF.

V and J are TRBV7-9 and TRBJ1-1; 10 nucleotides line up with TRBD1. This CDR3 has 16 residues. The germline V gene has CDR1 SEHNR and CDR2 FQNEAQ (reference sequence). V gave up 4 bases and J gave up 0 bases; unmatched junction bases: 5. CDR3 loop: CASSSDRGGMNTEAFF. CDR3 DNA: TGTGCCAGCAGCTCGGACAGGGGGGGAATGAACACTGAAGCTTTCTTT.

The chain joins TRBV10-3 to TRBJ1-1, with TRBD1 matching over 7 bases. CDR1 and CDR2 from the germline V gene are ENHRY and SYGVKD. V shed 4 bases, J shed 6 bases, and the junction held 8 bases outside the gene matches. The CDR3 sequence is 14 residues long. This chain's CDR3 is CAISGQGFGAEAFF. The CDR3 DNA reads as TGTGCCATCAGTGGACAGGGTTTCGGCGCTGAAGCTTTCTTT.

The chain couples TRBV6-5 to TRBJ1-5; 9 positions match TRBD1. The CDR3 loop spans 15 amino acids. The V gene end was trimmed by 5 bases and the J gene end by 5 bases; junction bases not matched to a gene: 7. Germline V CDR1 and CDR2: MNHEY, SVGAGI. In DNA form, the CDR3 reads TGTGCCAGCAGTCTACAGGGGGCCTCCCATCAGCCCCAGCATTTT. This codes for CASSLQGASHQPQHF.

The chain recombines TRBV7-2 with TRBJ2-5; 7 bases line up with TRBD2. CDR1 and CDR2 (germline): SGHTA, FQGNSA. After removal of 2 bases from V and 2 bases from J, the junction contained 2 bases not matched to a gene. The CDR3 spans 14 residues. CDR3 in DNA: TGTGCCAGCAGCTTATCGCGGGGGCAAGAGACCCAGTACTTC. This encodes CASSLSRGQETQYF.

The chain carries TRBV13 and TRBJ1-6, with D unresolved. The germline CDR1 and CDR2 sequences are PRHDT and FYEKMQ (reference sequence). V gave up 5 bases and J gave up 17 bases, with 19 bases separating them. CDR3 length equals 13 residues. The chain's CDR3 is CASSGRGRRPFHF. The CDR3 DNA follows: TGTGCCAGCAGCGGGAGAGGTCGCCGTCCCTTCCACTTT.

The chain carries TRBV10-3 and TRBJ2-7; the match to TRBD1 covers 9 bases. Trimming removed 5 bases from V and 7 bases from J; junction bases left unmatched: 12. Germline CDR1 is ENHRY and CDR2 is SYGVKD. The CDR3 has 15 residues. The CDR3 DNA reads TGTGCCATCAGTAACGGGACAGGGCTACTACGAGAGCAGTACTTC. It codes for CAISNGTGLLREQYF.

The sample holds one count of this clone. At one end, the junction sequence differs from germline, possibly due to a read error. The chain is built from TRBV5-1 and TRBJ2-5; D might be TRBD2 (6 bases). This CDR3 contains 15 residues. From germline, CDR1 is SGHRS and CDR2 YFSETQ. This CDR3 is CASSSGRGIQMEGNF. The CDR3 nucleotides read TGCGCCAGCAGCTCCGGACGGGGCATCCAAATGGAGGGAAACTTC.

This clone was counted between two and nine times. The J gene is TRBJ2-7, the V gene TRBV5-1; possibly TRBD1 for D (6 bases). Trimming removed 7 bases from V and 0 bases from J, with 14 bases in between. The V gene's germline CDR1 is SGHRS and CDR2 YFSETQ. The CDR3 contains 14 residues. The CDR3 nucleotides read TGCGCCAGCTCTCTGGACAGTAACTCCTACGAGCAGTACTTC. It specifies CASSLDSNSYEQYF.

The rearrangement joins TRBV4-1 to TRBJ2-7; 13 nucleotides line up with TRBD2. The germline CDR1 and CDR2 sequences are MGHRA and YSYEKL. With V trimmed by 4 bases and J by 6 bases, 6 bases remained unmatched. This CDR3 is built from 15 residues. The CDR3, as DNA: TGCGCCAGCAGCCGCCTAGGACTAGCGGGGGCCGAGCAGTACTTC. Its translation: CASSRLGLAGAEQYF.

The chain combines TRBV7-9 with TRBJ1-3; no firm D call. Trimming pared 3 bases from V and 1 base from J, leaving 10 bases between. The CDR3 has 15 amino acids. The germline V gene has CDR1 SEHNR and CDR2 FQNEAQ (reference sequence). The CDR3 DNA is TGTGCCAGCAGCTTCTTCCGTATTTCTGGAAACACCATATATTTT. Encoded protein: CASSFFRISGNTIYF.